These T cell receptor beta chains were read from a single sample in a study of spatial heterogeneity in lung cancer. One entry per CDR3 protein, called by TCRdb with MiXCR from the 5' RACE reads. The sample consists of approximately 93,000 distinct CDR3 sequences, just under 20% of them appearing once. Specimen: PBMCs, collected at follow-up. The receptors stem from a male donor with early-stage non-small cell lung cancer. Both conserved end residues are part of each CDR3. The order of the fields is clone size, D gene, J gene, V gene, CDR3 DNA, CDR3 protein. D genes are given only for firm matches. Clone size is not always given. Where it is, it says once, few, many or a class for expanded clones.

-	-	TRBJ1-4	TRBV5-4	TGTGCCAGCAGCTTGGATTCGGCAACTAATGAAAAACTGTTTTTT	CASSLDSATNEKLFF
few	-	TRBJ2-5	TRBV4-2	TGTGCCAGCAGCCTAGGGATAAGCGCCCAATCTGGGGGAGAGACCCAGTACTTC	CASSLGISAQSGGETQYF
-	TRBD2	TRBJ2-2	TRBV12-3/TRBV12-4	TGTGCCAGCAGGCCTCCGGCGGGAGGGAACACCGGGGAGCTGTTTTTT	CASRPPAGGNTGELFF
-	-	TRBJ2-1	TRBV5-4	TGTGCCAGCAGCGCCTCGAGAAACTCCTACAATGAGCAGTTCTTC	CASSASRNSYNEQFF
-	TRBD1	TRBJ2-3	TRBV20-1	TGCAGTGCCACCGGGACAGGGGTCACAGATACGCAGTATTTT	CSATGTGVTDTQYF
many	-	TRBJ2-1	TRBV7-2	TGTGCCAGCACCAAAACCAGAGGCAATGAGCAGTTCTTC	CASTKTRGNEQFF
few	TRBD1	TRBJ1-2	TRBV20-1	TGCAGTGCTAGAGACGACAGGGCGAATAACTATGGCTACACCTTC	CSARDDRANNYGYTF
few	-	TRBJ2-3	TRBV2	TGTGCCAGCGGGGTGGCGACAGATACGCAGTATTTT	CASGVATDTQYF
few	-	TRBJ2-1	TRBV18	TGTGCCAGCTCACCACCCCGTCAGCGCTCCAATGAGCAGTTCTTC	CASSPPRQRSNEQFF
-	-	TRBJ2-2	TRBV5-5	TGTGCCAGCAGCTGGGGGACGGCGAACACCGGGGAGCTGTTTTTT	CASSWGTANTGELFF
few	-	TRBJ1-2	TRBV24-1	TGTGCCACCAGTGACCGGTTGGGCTATGGCTACACCTTC	CATSDRLGYGYTF
many	TRBD1	TRBJ1-2	TRBV20-1	TGCAGTGCCGTCACGGGACAGAACTATGGCTACACCTTC	CSAVTGQNYGYTF
-	TRBD2	TRBJ2-5	TRBV10-3	TGTGCCATCAGAGAGGGGACTAGCGGAGAAGAGACCCAGTACTTC	CAIREGTSGEETQYF
few	-	TRBJ1-5	TRBV7-2	TGTGCCAGCAGCCCGACAGCGGCGCGGCAGCCCCAGCATTTT	CASSPTAARQPQHF
-	-	TRBJ1-4	TRBV7-2	TGTGCCAGCAGCTTAAATGGAGGGGTTTTCGAAAAACTGTTTTTT	CASSLNGGVFEKLFF
few	TRBD1	TRBJ2-3	TRBV2	TGTGCCAGCAGCTGGACAGGGGCCTTCGGGCAGTATTTT	CASSWTGAFGQYF
-	TRBD1	TRBJ1-3	TRBV20-1	TGCAGTGTTTCGACAGGGCTTGACACCATATATTTT	CSVSTGLDTIYF
-	-	TRBJ2-3	TRBV11-2	TGTGCCAGCGCCATAAGGCAGGGCACAGATACGCAGTATTTT	CASAIRQGTDTQYF
-	-	TRBJ2-7	TRBV3-1	TGTGCCAGCAGCCAAGCTCCAGGCCCGTCCTACGAGCAGTACTTC	CASSQAPGPSYEQYF
few	-	TRBJ2-2	TRBV27	TGTGCCAGCAGTCCATTTGAGGTTGACGGGGAGCTGTTTTTT	CASSPFEVDGELFF
-	TRBD1	TRBJ1-2	TRBV6-6	TGTGCCAGCAGTTACTCCGGGACAGACTATGGCTACACCTTC	CASSYSGTDYGYTF
-	-	TRBJ2-7	TRBV5-1	TGCGCCAGCAGCTTGGTACAGGGTTCCCACGAGCAGTACTTC	CASSLVQGSHEQYF
-	-	TRBJ1-2	TRBV6-5	TGTGCCAGCAGTTACTCCATTAACTATGGCTACACCTTC	CASSYSINYGYTF
-	-	TRBJ2-1	TRBV29-1	TGCTGCTCCGGGACGACATCCTACAATGAGCAGTTCTTC	CCSGTTSYNEQFF
-	-	TRBJ1-6	TRBV19	TGTGCCAGTAGTACAAGGGCTGGCATGGCACCCCTCCACTTT	CASSTRAGMAPLHF